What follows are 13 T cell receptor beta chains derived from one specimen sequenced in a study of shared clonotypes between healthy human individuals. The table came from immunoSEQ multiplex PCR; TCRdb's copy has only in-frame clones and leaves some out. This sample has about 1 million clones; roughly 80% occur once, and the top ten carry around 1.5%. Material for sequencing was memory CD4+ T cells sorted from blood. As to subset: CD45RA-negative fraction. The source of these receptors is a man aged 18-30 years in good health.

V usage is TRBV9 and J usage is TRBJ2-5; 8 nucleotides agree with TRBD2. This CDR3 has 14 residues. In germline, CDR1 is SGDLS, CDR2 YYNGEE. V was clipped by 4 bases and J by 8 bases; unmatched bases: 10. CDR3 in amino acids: CASSSAGGWGTQYF. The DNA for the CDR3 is TGTGCCAGCAGCAGCGCGGGGGGCTGGGGCACCCAGTACTTC.

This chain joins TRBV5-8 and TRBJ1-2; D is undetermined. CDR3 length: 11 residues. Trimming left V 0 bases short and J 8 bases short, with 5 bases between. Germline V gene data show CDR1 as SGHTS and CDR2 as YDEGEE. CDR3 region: CASSLGLGYTF. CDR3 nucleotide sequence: TGTGCCAGCAGCTTGGGGCTGGGCTACACCTTC.

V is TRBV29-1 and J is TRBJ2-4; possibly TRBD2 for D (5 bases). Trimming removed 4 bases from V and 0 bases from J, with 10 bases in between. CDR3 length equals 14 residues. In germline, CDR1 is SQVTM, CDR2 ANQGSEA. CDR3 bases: TGCAGCGTTGTGGATGAGGGAGCCAAAAACATTCAGTACTTC. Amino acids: CSVVDEGAKNIQYF.

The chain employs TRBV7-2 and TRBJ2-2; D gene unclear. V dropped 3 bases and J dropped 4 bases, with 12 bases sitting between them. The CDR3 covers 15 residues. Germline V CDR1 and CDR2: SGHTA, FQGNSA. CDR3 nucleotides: TGTGCCAGCAGCTTGACAAGGCCCCCCACCGGGGAGCTGTTTTTT. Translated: CASSLTRPPTGELFF.

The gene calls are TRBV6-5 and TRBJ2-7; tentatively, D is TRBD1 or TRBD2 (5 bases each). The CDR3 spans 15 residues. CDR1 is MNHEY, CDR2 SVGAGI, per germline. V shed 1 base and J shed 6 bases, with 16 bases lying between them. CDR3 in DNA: TGTGCCAGCAGTTACTGGCAGGGACGCGTGGGCGAGCAGTACTTC. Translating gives CASSYWQGRVGEQYF.

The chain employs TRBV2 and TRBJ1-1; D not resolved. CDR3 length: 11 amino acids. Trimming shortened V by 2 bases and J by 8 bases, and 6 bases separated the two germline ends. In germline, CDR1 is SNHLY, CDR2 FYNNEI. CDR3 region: CASSEKVEAFF. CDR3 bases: TGTGCCAGCAGTGAAAAGGTCGAAGCTTTCTTT.

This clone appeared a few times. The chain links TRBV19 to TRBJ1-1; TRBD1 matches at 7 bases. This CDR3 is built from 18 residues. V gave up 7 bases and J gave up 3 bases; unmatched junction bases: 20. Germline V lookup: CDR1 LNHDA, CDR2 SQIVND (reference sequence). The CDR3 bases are TGTGCCAGTAAGGGTCGTAACAGGGGAGTACATAGGGACACTGAAGCTTTCTTT. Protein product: CASKGRNRGVHRDTEAFF.

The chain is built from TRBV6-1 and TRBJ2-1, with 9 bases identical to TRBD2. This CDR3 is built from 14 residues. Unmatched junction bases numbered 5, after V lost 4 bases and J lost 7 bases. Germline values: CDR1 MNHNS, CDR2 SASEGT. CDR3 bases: TGTGCCAGCAGTGCCGGGACTAGCCAGAATGAGCAGTTCTTC. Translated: CASSAGTSQNEQFF.

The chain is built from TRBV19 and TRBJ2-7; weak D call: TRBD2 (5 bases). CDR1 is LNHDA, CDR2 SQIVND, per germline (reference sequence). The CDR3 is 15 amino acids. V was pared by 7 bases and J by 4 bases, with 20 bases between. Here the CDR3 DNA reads TGTGCCAGTACTCGGAGGTGGGCAGGTGATTACGAGCAGTACTTC. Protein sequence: CASTRRWAGDYEQYF.

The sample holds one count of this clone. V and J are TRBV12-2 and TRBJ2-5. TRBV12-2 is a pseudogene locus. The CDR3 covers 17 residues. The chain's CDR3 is CASRLGWGRDFLETQYF. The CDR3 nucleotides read TGTGCAAGTCGCTTGGGTTGGGGGCGGGATTTCTTGGAGACCCAGTACTTC.

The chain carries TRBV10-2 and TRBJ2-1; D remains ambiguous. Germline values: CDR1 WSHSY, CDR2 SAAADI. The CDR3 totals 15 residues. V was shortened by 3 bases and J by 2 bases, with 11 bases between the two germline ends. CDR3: CASSDKGWAYNEQFF. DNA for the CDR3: TGCGCCAGCAGTGATAAAGGGTGGGCCTACAATGAGCAGTTCTTC.

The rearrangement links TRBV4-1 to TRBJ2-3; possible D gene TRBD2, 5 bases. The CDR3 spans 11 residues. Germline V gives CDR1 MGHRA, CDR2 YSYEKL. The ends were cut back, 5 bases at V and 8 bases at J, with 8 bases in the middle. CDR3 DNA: TGCGCCAGCAGCGCCAGCGGTACGCAGTATTTT. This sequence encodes CASSASGTQYF.

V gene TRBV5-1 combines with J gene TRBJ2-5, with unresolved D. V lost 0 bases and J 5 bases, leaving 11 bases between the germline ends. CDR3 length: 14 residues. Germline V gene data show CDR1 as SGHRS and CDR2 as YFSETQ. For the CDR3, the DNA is TGCGCCAGCAGCTTGGATTGGGCGTTGGAGACCCAGTACTTC. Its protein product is CASSLDWALETQYF. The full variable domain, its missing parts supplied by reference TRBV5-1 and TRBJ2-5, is KAGVTQTPRYLIKTRGQQVTLSCSPISGHRSVSWYQQTPGQGLQFLFEYFSETQRNKGNFPGRFSGRQFSNSRSEMNVSTLELGDSALYLCASSLDWALETQYFGPGTRLLVL.